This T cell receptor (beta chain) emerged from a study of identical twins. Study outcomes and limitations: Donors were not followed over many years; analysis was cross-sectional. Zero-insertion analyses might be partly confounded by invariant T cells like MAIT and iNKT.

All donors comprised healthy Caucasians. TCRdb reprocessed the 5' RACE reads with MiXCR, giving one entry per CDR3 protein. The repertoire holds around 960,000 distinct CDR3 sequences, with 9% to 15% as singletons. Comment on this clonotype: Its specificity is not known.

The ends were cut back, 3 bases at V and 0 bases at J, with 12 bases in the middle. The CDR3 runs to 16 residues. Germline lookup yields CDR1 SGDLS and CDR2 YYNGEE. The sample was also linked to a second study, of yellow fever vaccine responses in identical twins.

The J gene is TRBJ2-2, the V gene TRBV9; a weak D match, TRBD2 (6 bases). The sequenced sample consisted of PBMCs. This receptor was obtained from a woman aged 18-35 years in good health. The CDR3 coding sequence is TGTGCCAGCAGCGCCGGAGGGCTAGCGAACACCGGGGAGCTGTTTTTT. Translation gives CASSAGGLANTGELFF.